The entry that follows covers one T cell receptor beta chain sequence. These data originate in a study of cytomegalovirus exposure and HLA in healthy donors. The PCR contained 60 Vbeta and 13 Jbeta primers. Measured with immunoSEQ multiplex PCR; TCRdb has only the in-frame clones, and not every one. Among about 92,000 clones, less than 70% were seen once, and the ten largest hold 2.7%. The V gene's germline CDR1 is SGHAT and CDR2 FQNNGV. Trimming cost V 5 bases and J 0 bases; bases outside gene matches: 6. The CDR3 covers 16 residues. What was sequenced was PBMCs. The rearrangement links TRBV11-2 to TRBJ1-4; 7 nucleotides line up with TRBD1. The TCR comes from a man in his forties or fifties in good health and CMV-seronegative. This chain's CDR3 is CASSPRQGATNEKLFF. DNA for the CDR3: TGTGCCAGCAGCCCCCGGCAGGGGGCAACTAATGAAAAACTGTTTTTT. The full variable domain, completed using reference TRBV11-2 and TRBJ1-4, is EAGVAQSPRYKIIEKRQSVAFWCNPISGHATLYWYQQILGQGPKLLIQFQNNGVVDDSQLPKDRFSAERLKGVDSTLKIQPAKLEDSAVYLCASSPRQGATNEKLFFGSGTQLSVL.